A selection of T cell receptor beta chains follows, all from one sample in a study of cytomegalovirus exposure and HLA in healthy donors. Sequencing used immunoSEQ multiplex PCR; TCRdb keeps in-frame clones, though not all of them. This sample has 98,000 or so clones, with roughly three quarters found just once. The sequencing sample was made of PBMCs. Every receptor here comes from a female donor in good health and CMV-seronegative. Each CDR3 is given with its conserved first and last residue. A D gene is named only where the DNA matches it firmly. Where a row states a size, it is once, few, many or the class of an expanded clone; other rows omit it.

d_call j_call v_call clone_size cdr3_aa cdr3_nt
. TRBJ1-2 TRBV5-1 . CASSPDGVSGDGYTF TGCGCCAGCAGCCCGGACGGGGTGTCAGGTGATGGCTACACCTTC
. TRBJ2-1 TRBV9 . CASSVDSFSYNEQFF TGTGCCAGCAGCGTAGACAGTTTCTCCTACAATGAGCAGTTCTTC
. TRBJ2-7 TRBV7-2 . CASSLAGQGQNEQYF TGTGCCAGCAGCTTGGCGGGGCAGGGCCAGAACGAGCAGTACTTC
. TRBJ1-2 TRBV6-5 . CASSYWEGSYGYTF TGTGCCAGCAGTTATTGGGAGGGGAGCTATGGCTACACCTTC
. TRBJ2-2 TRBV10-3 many CAISESAGTNTGELFF TGTGCCATCAGTGAGTCGGCAGGGACTAACACCGGGGAGCTGTTTTTT
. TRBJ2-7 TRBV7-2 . CASSAGQQSSYEQYF TGTGCCAGCAGCGCGGGCCAACAGAGCTCCTACGAGCAGTACTTC
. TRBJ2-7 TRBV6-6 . CASTEVTGGYEQYF TGTGCCAGCACTGAGGTGACAGGTGGGTACGAGCAGTACTTC
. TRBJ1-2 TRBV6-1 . CASSDPRQGAYGYTF TGTGCCAGCAGTGACCCCCGGCAGGGTGCCTATGGCTACACCTTC
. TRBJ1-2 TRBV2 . CASTYIRDTSGYTF TGTGCCAGCACATATATCCGGGACACGTCCGGCTACACCTTC
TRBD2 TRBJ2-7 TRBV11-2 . CASSLAPSSGRGEQYF TGTGCCAGCAGCTTAGCCCCGTCTAGCGGGAGAGGTGAGCAGTACTTC
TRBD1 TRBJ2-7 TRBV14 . CASSFSTGFYEQYF TGTGCCAGCAGCTTCTCGACAGGGTTCTACGAGCAGTACTTC
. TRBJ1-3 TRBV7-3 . CASRAGTGNTIYF TGTGCCAGTAGGGCAGGGACTGGAAACACCATATATTTT
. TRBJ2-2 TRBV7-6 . CASSFGTGNTGELFF TGTGCCAGCAGCTTCGGCACAGGGAACACCGGGGAGCTGTTTTTT
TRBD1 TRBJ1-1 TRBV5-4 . CASTDRRFGTGLNTEAFF TGTGCCAGCACCGACCGGCGGTTCGGGACAGGGTTGAACACTGAAGCTTTCTTT
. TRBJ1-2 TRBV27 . CASSSGGQFGPYGYTF TGTGCCAGCAGTTCCGGAGGACAGTTCGGTCCCTATGGCTACACCTTC
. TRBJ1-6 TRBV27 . CASSLYSTTINSPLHF TGTGCCAGCAGTTTATACAGCACGACCATAAATTCACCCCTCCACTTT